This record concerns one TCR beta chain sequence. Clones were sequenced by immunoSEQ multiplex PCR, and TCRdb holds only the in-frame ones, with some missing. The sample lists over 100,000 clones; 88% were seen once. This sample is drawn from a study of blood T cell repertoires in COVID-19. Germline V gene lookup returns CDR1 MNHEY and CDR2 SVGAGI. Trimming removed 4 bases from V and 1 base from J, with 7 bases in between. The CDR3 is 13 amino acids. The V call is TRBV6-5, the J call TRBJ1-2; unclear D gene. This receptor was obtained from a man in his forties or fifties with acute or convalescent COVID-19. The sequenced sample was peripheral blood. The CDR3 coding sequence is TGTGCCAGCAGTTTAGCGGATAACTATGGCTACACCTTC. Translated, it gives CASSLADNYGYTF.